This T cell receptor beta chain comes out of a study of blood T cell repertoires in COVID-19 (dated by TCRdb to 2020 to 2022). General notes on the study: Samples from collaborators originated in the United States, Italy and Spain and spanned both the acute and convalescent phases of COVID-19. The prospective study material was composed of cDNA or gDNA derived from T cells, B-cell-depleted T cells, or PBMCs. The dataset comprised deeply sampled blood TCRbeta repertoires from subjects exposed to, actively infected with, or recovered from COVID-19. The repertoires were released in a freely available public database intended as a resource for research on the immune response to SARS-CoV-2. Samples came from the ongoing ImmuneRACE study (first 160 participants) plus 1,254 subjects from 6 global collaborators. A de-identified subject ID, COVID-19 status, age in years and sex were almost always included in the sample metadata. Where HLA class I and class II types were available, the types were taken from metadata supplied by the sample provider, not from assay-based typing.

Enrolling through a virtual design, the prospective study's participants ranged in age from roughly 18 to 95 years and lived across 20 to 25 United States geographic areas. Cohort assignment in the prospective study relied on participant-reported clinical history from a screening survey and a study questionnaire. Mobile phlebotomists in the prospective study collected whole blood, serum and a nasopharyngeal or oropharyngeal swab from every participant. Over a roughly two-month period, participants in the prospective study had the option of providing additional blood draws and questionnaires. Blood samples from the prospective study were shipped frozen or at room temperature prior to DNA extraction. Comments on this clone: Its antigen is still unknown. The record has no base qualities; no much larger clone is one base away.

Results and caveats for the whole study, not just this receptor: How much clinical and demographic metadata was included differed by source and by participant, and the metadata was provided uncurated.

TCRbeta CDR3 regions were amplified from genomic DNA using the immunoSEQ Assay, a bias-controlled multiplex PCR. Under the source paper's analysis protocol: Nucleated cell counts per sample were estimated from amplification of reference gene primers within the assay. To quantify the absolute abundance of each unique TCRbeta CDR3 rearrangement, sequence reads were collapsed and filtered. For each sample, productive Simpson clonality was calculated by taking the square root of Simpson's diversity index across productive rearrangements. TCRdb obtained this table from immuneACCESS and retained in-frame rearrangements with V and J assigned. These tables miss some clones; where compared with another copy, unresolved V genes account for less than half of the shortfall, and the remainder is unexplained. The DNA was the basis for D and trimming; V, J and clone size are from that table. For this sample the table gives around 230,000 clones, of which around 89% were detected only once. Clones ranked in the top ten supply 2.5% of the sample.

Germline trimming: 5 bases from V, 0 bases from J; junction bases outside gene matches: 9. The germline V gene provides CDR1 KGHSH and CDR2 LQKENI. From the cysteine up to the phenylalanine, the CDR3 has a length of 17 residues. Just CDR3 DNA is preserved here, 51 bases in frame from base 1. Specimen: PBMCs or T cells enriched from blood (not recorded which). The TCR originated in a woman between 40 and 50 years old with acute COVID-19. This chain joins TRBV18 to TRBJ2-2; 7 middle bases align to TRBD1. The bases read TGTGCCAGCTCATACCTACTCCAGGGGGCGAACACCGGGGAGCTGTTTTTT. Its product reads: CASSYLLQGANTGELFF.